These 12 T cell receptor beta chains were all obtained from the same sample, sequenced in a study of breast tumors, draining lymph nodes, adjacent tissues. TCRdb itself ran the multiplex PCR reads through MiXCR, one entry per CDR3 protein. Here the sample spans some 130,000 distinct CDR3 sequences, about 20% being singletons. Axillary draining lymph nodes of breast cancer patients supplied the node samples. The sample taken for sequencing was axillary lymph node tissue. The receptors originated from a female donor with breast cancer. Some clones in this sample may be carry-over from other donors' samples.

This clonotype appeared many times. The CDR3 DNA reads as TGTGCCAGCAGCCGAAGTGGGCTAGCGGGAGACGAGCAGTACTTC. Protein product: CASSRSGLAGDEQYF. The J gene is TRBJ2-7, the V gene TRBV7-3, with 10 bases aligning to TRBD2. Trimming at V came to 5 bases and at J to 5 bases, leaving 9 bases not matched to a gene. This CDR3 is built from 15 residues. Germline V gives CDR1 SGHTA, CDR2 FQGTGA.

In this sample, this clonotype turned up many times. The J gene is TRBJ2-7, the V gene TRBV2; TRBD1 is a possible D gene (5 bases). CDR3 length: 12 residues. Germline lookup yields CDR1 SNHLY and CDR2 FYNNEI. Trimming stripped 4 bases from V and 1 base from J, with 5 bases between. The CDR3 sequence is CASSAGSYEQYF. CDR3 sequence (DNA): TGTGCCAGCAGTGCAGGGTCCTACGAGCAGTACTTC.

Ten or more counts support this clonotype. The chain employs TRBV24-1 and TRBJ2-3; 12 bases are a match to TRBD1. This CDR3 has 16 amino acids. Per the germline V gene, CDR1 is KGHDR and CDR2 is SFDVKD. V shed 4 bases, J shed 4 bases, and the junction held 5 bases outside the gene matches. CDR3 amino acids: CATSEAGTGGPDTQYF. Here the CDR3 DNA reads TGTGCCACCAGTGAGGCCGGGACAGGGGGCCCAGATACGCAGTATTTT.

This clonotype has more than one count but fewer than ten. The chain joins TRBV12-3 or TRBV12-4 to TRBJ2-2; tentatively, D is TRBD2 (6 bases). The CDR3 is made up of 14 amino acids. Trimming stripped 5 bases from V and 8 bases from J, with 15 bases between. This CDR3 is CASSTPTREGELFF. In DNA form, the CDR3 reads TGTGCCAGCAGTACGCCGACTCGGGAGGGGGAGCTGTTTTTT.

This clonotype was detected many times. The V gene is TRBV7-2, the J gene TRBJ2-2, with 12 bases matching TRBD2. After removal of 3 bases from V and 5 bases from J, the junction contained 10 bases not matched to a gene. CDR1 is SGHTA and CDR2 is FQGNSA in the germline V gene. The CDR3 consists of 18 residues. CDR3 coding DNA: TGTGCCAGCAGCTTTAGACAGCTAGCGGGGGGGGGGACCGGGGAGCTGTTTTTT. Translating gives CASSFRQLAGGGTGELFF.

Note on this clonotype: It may be a read error: a sequence one base away is much more abundant. The rearrangement links TRBV12-3 or TRBV12-4 to TRBJ2-7; 8 bases align to TRBD2. The CDR3 length is 14 residues. The CDR3 sequence: CAGSLAGPFYEQYF. The CDR3 nucleotides are TGTGCCGGCAGTTTAGCGGGACCATTCTACGAGCAGTACTTC.

The chain is built from TRBV6-1 and TRBJ1-5, with D unclear. This CDR3 is built from 19 residues. Germline V gene data show CDR1 as MNHNS and CDR2 as SASEGT. V was clipped by 2 bases and J by 0 bases, with 20 bases between them. In nucleotides, the CDR3 is TGTGCCAGCAGTGAACTTTGGGAGCATGGGTGGGTTAGCAATCAGCCCCAGCATTTT. As protein: CASSELWEHGWVSNQPQHF.

This clonotype was seen repeatedly, ten times or more. The chain couples TRBV7-2 to TRBJ1-2, with D maybe TRBD1 (5 bases). Trimming took 5 bases from V and 8 from J, leaving 18 bases between them. Germline V gives CDR1 SGHTA, CDR2 FQGNSA. The CDR3 runs 14 residues. The CDR3 DNA reads TGTGCCAGCAGCGTCGGGGCCCTATTCGCCGGCTACACCTTC. Its translation is CASSVGALFAGYTF.

The chain employs TRBV3-1 and TRBJ1-2, with D unclear. This CDR3 contains 13 residues. Germline values: CDR1 LGHDT, CDR2 YNNKEL (reference sequence). Trimming cost V 4 bases and J 0 bases, with 6 bases left between them. CDR3 loop: CASSLRANYGYTF. In nucleotides, the CDR3 is TGTGCCAGCAGCCTCAGAGCTAACTATGGCTACACCTTC.

At least ten counts were recorded for this clonotype. CDR3 sequence reads: CASSPSWATDTGELFF. The CDR3 DNA reads as TGTGCCAGCAGCCCATCATGGGCTACGGACACCGGGGAGCTGTTTTTT. The chain combines TRBV7-6 with TRBJ2-2; D call uncertain. The germline gives CDR1 SGHVS, CDR2 FNYEAQ. CDR3 length: 16 amino acids. V was shortened by 5 bases and J by 3 bases, with 16 bases between the two germline ends.

The CDR3 nucleotides read TGCGCCAGCAGCCGCCCGGGACAGGGAGACAATCAGCCCCAGCATTTT. This encodes CASSRPGQGDNQPQHF. V gene TRBV4-1 combines with J gene TRBJ1-5; 9 bases are shared with TRBD1. Germline CDR1 reads MGHRA; CDR2 reads YSYEKL. Trimming removed 4 bases from V and 3 bases from J; junction bases left unmatched: 7. This CDR3 has 16 residues.

Many counts were recorded for this clonotype. This sequence joins TRBV29-1 and TRBJ2-1; 12 positions match TRBD2. The CDR3 is 14 amino acids. Germline V CDR1 and CDR2: SQVTM, ANQGSEA. Losses at the gene ends were 2 bases for V and 10 bases for J; bases not matched to a gene: 6. The CDR3 loop is CSVEKTSGSWEQFF. Written as DNA, the CDR3 is TGCAGCGTTGAAAAGACTAGCGGGAGTTGGGAGCAGTTCTTC.